The subject of this entry is one TCR beta chain. The table came from immunoSEQ multiplex PCR; TCRdb's copy has only in-frame clones and leaves some out. Of several thousand clones in the sample, 88% were seen once. This record belongs to a study of lymphopenia after photon versus proton radiotherapy. Germline assignment: CDR1 DFQATT and CDR2 SNEGSKA (reference sequence). This CDR3 region has 11 residues. Trimming stripped 5 bases from V and 7 bases from J, with 12 bases between. Source: peripheral blood, taken from a patient treated with photon-based radiotherapy. The chain carries TRBV20-1 and TRBJ2-7; TRBD2 is a possible D gene (5 bases). The receptor comes from an older man with cholangiocarcinoma. For the CDR3, the DNA is TGCAGTGCTGGAGGTGTTAGGGAGCAGTACTTC. Its protein product is CSAGGVREQYF.